The subject of this entry is one T cell receptor beta chain. These data belong to a study of blood T cell repertoires in COVID-19. Sequencing used immunoSEQ multiplex PCR; TCRdb keeps in-frame clones, though not all of them. Of under 45,000 clones listed, approximately 86% are singletons. This CDR3 is built from 16 residues. V trimming: 2 bases; J trimming: 2 bases; junction bases outside the gene matches: 7. Germline V gene data show CDR1 as SGHRS and CDR2 as YFSETQ. This receptor was identified in a middle-aged man with active COVID-19. What was sequenced was peripheral blood. The rearrangement uses TRBV5-1 and TRBJ2-1, with 7 positions matching TRBD1. The chain's CDR3 is CASSLDRVGTYNEQFF. DNA for the CDR3: TGCGCCAGCAGCTTAGACAGGGTTGGGACCTACAATGAGCAGTTCTTC.